The 24 T cell receptor beta chains below come from one sample, sequenced in a study of cytomegalovirus exposure and HLA in healthy donors. The PCR used 60 Vbeta and 13 Jbeta primers. The repertoire was sequenced with immunoSEQ multiplex PCR; TCRdb's copy has only in-frame clones and lacks some. The table has roughly 170,000 clones, around four fifths seen once; the top ten hold around 14%. The sample comprised PBMCs. The receptors originated from a woman aged 50 to 65 in good health and CMV-seropositive.

The rearrangement links TRBV9 to TRBJ2-1, with 10 bases matching TRBD1. Germline CDR1 reads SGDLS; CDR2 reads YYNGEE. CDR3 length: 18 amino acids. The V gene end was trimmed by 0 bases and the J gene end by 0 bases; junction bases not matched to a gene: 6. CDR3 loop: CASSVGTGGFRSYNEQFF. The CDR3 bases are TGTGCCAGCAGCGTAGGGACAGGGGGTTTTCGCTCCTACAATGAGCAGTTCTTC.

J is TRBJ1-2 and V is TRBV6-5; 12 nucleotides agree with TRBD1. The CDR3 extends over 16 amino acids. Germline loops: CDR1 MNHEY, CDR2 SVGAGI. The ends lost 4 bases at V and 4 bases at J; junction bases unmatched: 7. In nucleotides, the CDR3 is TGTGCCAGCAGTTTCACCGGGACAGGGGGCTTCTATGGCTACACCTTC. It codes for CASSFTGTGGFYGYTF.

The chain recombines TRBV6-4 with TRBJ2-2; D is perhaps TRBD2 (6 bases). Per the germline V gene, CDR1 is MRHNA and CDR2 is SNTAGT. Deletions cut 7 bases from V and 9 bases from J, with 15 bases between. CDR3 size: 13 residues. The CDR3 is CASTTEEGRELFF. DNA for the CDR3: TGTGCCAGCACCACCGAGGAGGGCCGGGAGCTGTTTTTT.

The J gene is TRBJ2-3, the V gene TRBV14, with TRBD2 matching over 10 bases. Trimming cost V 3 bases and J 9 bases; bases outside gene matches: 9. The CDR3 is 15 amino acids. Germline lookup yields CDR1 SGHDN and CDR2 FVKESK. The CDR3 DNA follows: TGTGCCAGCAGCCAGGTAGCGGGGGGCACTGGAACGCAGTATTTT. This codes for CASSQVAGGTGTQYF.

The rearrangement links TRBV4-1 to TRBJ1-6; D is unresolved. CDR1 and CDR2 (germline): MGHRA, YSYEKL. There are 16 residues in the CDR3. The V end lost 4 bases, the J end lost 4 bases, and 14 bases lay between the germline ends. The CDR3 DNA sequence: TGCGCCAGCAGCCCCGGGAATAAAATGTATAATTCACCCCTCCACTTT. Encoded protein: CASSPGNKMYNSPLHF.

This chain joins TRBV4-1 and TRBJ1-1, with D uncertain. Germline CDR1 reads MGHRA; CDR2 reads YSYEKL. This CDR3 region has 15 residues. Between the trimmed V and J ends, which lost 1 base and 10 bases, there was a span of 19 bases. CDR3 DNA sequence: TGCGCCAGCAGCCAAGGGGCCGCGGGGTCGAAGGGAGCTTTCTTT. Translating it yields CASSQGAAGSKGAFF.

This clone was counted between two and nine times. CDR3 in amino acids: CASKPGQTYEQYF. In nucleotides, the CDR3 is TGTGCCAGCAAACCGGGACAGACCTACGAGCAGTACTTC. The V gene is TRBV6-6, the J gene TRBJ2-7, with 7 nucleotides matching TRBD1. The V segment lost 7 bases and the J segment 2 bases; nucleotides outside the gene matches: 5. Germline CDR1 reads MNHNY; CDR2 reads SVGAGI (reference sequence). The CDR3 spans 13 residues.

The CDR3, as DNA: TGTGCCAGCAGCTTTCCTAGCACAGATACGCAGTATTTT. Translated: CASSFPSTDTQYF. V usage is TRBV7-9 and J usage is TRBJ2-3; D unresolved. Germline values: CDR1 SEHNR, CDR2 FQNEAQ (reference sequence). This CDR3 spans 13 amino acids. Trimming stripped 3 bases from V and 0 bases from J, with 4 bases between. The full variable domain, rest sourced from reference TRBV7-9 and TRBJ2-3, is DTGVSQNPRHKITKRGQNVTFRCDPISEHNRLYWYRQTLGQGPEFLTYFQNEAQLEKSRLLSDRFSAERPKGSFSTLEIQRTEQGDSAMYLCASSFPSTDTQYFGPGTRLTVL.

This clone was seen just once. This rearrangement joins TRBV9 to TRBJ2-2; D is perhaps TRBD1 (6 bases). V gave up 4 bases and J gave up 7 bases, with 14 bases separating them. The CDR3 contains 14 residues. The germline CDR1 and CDR2 sequences are SGDLS and YYNGEE. In nucleotides, the CDR3 is TGTGCCAGCAGCCCAGGACAGACTTTCGGGGAGCTGTTTTTT. As protein: CASSPGQTFGELFF. Drawing the rest from reference TRBV9 and TRBJ2-2, the complete variable domain is DSGVTQTPKHLITATGQRVTLRCSPRSGDLSVYWYQQSLDQGLQFLIQYYNGEERAKGNILERFSAQQFPDLHSELNLSSLELGDSALYFCASSPGQTFGELFFGEGSRLTVL.

The chain couples TRBV9 to TRBJ2-1, with 11 bases matching TRBD2. The germline CDR1 and CDR2 sequences are SGDLS and YYNGEE. CDR3 length: 15 amino acids. The V and J ends lost 4 bases and 4 bases, in that order; junction bases with no gene match: 4. CDR3 residues: CASSPLAGGYNEQFF. CDR3 sequence (DNA): TGTGCCAGCAGCCCGTTAGCGGGGGGGTACAATGAGCAGTTCTTC.

The table lists this clone with a few counts. The rearrangement joins TRBV5-5 to TRBJ1-1; TRBD1 matches 7 bases. Germline trimming cut 4 bases from V and 0 bases from J; bases unmatched to any gene: 6. Germline CDR1 SGHKS, CDR2 YYEKEE (reference sequence). The CDR3 sequence is 15 residues long. The CDR3 sequence: CASSVDRAMNTEAFF. CDR3 coding DNA: TGTGCCAGCAGCGTCGACAGGGCAATGAACACTGAAGCTTTCTTT.

The chain uses TRBV5-6 and TRBJ2-1; 8 bases match TRBD1. CDR1 and CDR2 (germline): SGHDT, YYEEEE. The trim removed 4 bases at V and 5 bases at J, leaving 5 bases unmatched. The CDR3 covers 14 residues. Written as DNA, the CDR3 is TGTGCCAGCAGCGCAGGACAGGGAAACAATGAGCAGTTCTTC. It codes for CASSAGQGNNEQFF.

The chain links TRBV7-2 to TRBJ2-1; D is ambiguous. The CDR3 loop spans 14 amino acids. The germline CDR1 and CDR2 sequences are SGHTA and FQGNSA. Trimming left V 1 base short and J 3 bases short, with 7 bases between. CDR3: CASSLDSNYNEQFF. CDR3 DNA sequence: TGTGCCAGCAGCTTAGACTCTAACTACAATGAGCAGTTCTTC.

This clone has a single count. Compared with germline, one end of the junction differs, possibly owing to a read error. The V gene is TRBV7-9, the J gene TRBJ1-5, with 10 bases aligning to TRBD1. This CDR3 region has 18 residues. Germline values: CDR1 SEHNR, CDR2 FQNEAQ (reference sequence). The DNA of the CDR3 is TGTTCCAGCAGCGATACCGGGACAGGGGTCTCAGGCAATCAGCCCCAGCATTTT. Protein sequence: CSSSDTGTGVSGNQPQHF. The variable domain in full, completed from reference TRBV7-9 and TRBJ1-5, reads DTGVSQNPRHKITKRGQNVTFRCDPISEHNRLYWYRQTLGQGPEFLTYFQNEAQLEKSRLLSDRFSAERPKGSFSTLEIQRTEQGDSAMYLCSSSDTGTGVSGNQPQHFGDGTRLSIL.

The V gene is TRBV6-5, the J gene TRBJ2-7; weak D call: TRBD1 (8 bases). Germline assignment: CDR1 MNHEY and CDR2 SVGAGI. The ends were cut back, 6 bases at V and 1 base at J, with 16 bases in the middle. This CDR3 has 15 residues. The CDR3: CASSPTGGGSYEQYF. The CDR3 coding sequence is TGTGCCAGCAGCCCTACAGGGGGGGGATCCTACGAGCAGTACTTC.

This chain joins TRBV5-1 and TRBJ2-5; 9 nucleotides match TRBD1. The CDR3 is made up of 16 amino acids. With V trimmed by 4 bases and J by 7 bases, 14 bases remained unmatched. Germline V gene lookup returns CDR1 SGHRS and CDR2 YFSETQ. The CDR3 sequence: CASSPDDRGTTRTQYF. Written as DNA, the CDR3 is TGCGCCAGCAGCCCGGATGACAGGGGGACAACAAGGACCCAGTACTTC.

The chain carries TRBV5-1 and TRBJ2-7; 8 bases match TRBD1. This CDR3 has 15 residues. V trimming: 0 bases; J trimming: 4 bases; junction bases outside the gene matches: 6. Germline-derived CDR1 and CDR2 are SGHRS and YFSETQ. The CDR3 DNA sequence: TGCGCCAGCAGCTTGGGTCTGGGACAGGTATACGAGCAGTACTTC. Residues: CASSLGLGQVYEQYF.

As to this clone: The sample carries other DNA sequences with the same CDR3. The V call is TRBV2, the J call TRBJ1-5, with unresolved D. This CDR3 comprises 13 residues. Germline V gives CDR1 SNHLY, CDR2 FYNNEI. Trimming removed 5 bases from V and 4 bases from J, with 9 bases in between. The CDR3 reads CASSKTGNQPQHF. CDR3 nucleotide sequence: TGTGCCAGCAGTAAGACGGGAAATCAGCCCCAGCATTTT. The full variable domain, rest sourced from reference TRBV2 and TRBJ1-5, is EPEVTQTPSHQVTQMGQEVILRCVPISNHLYFYWYRQILGQKVEFLVSFYNNEISEKSEIFDDQFSVERPDGSNFTLKIRSTKLEDSAMYFCASSKTGNQPQHFGDGTRLSIL.

This clone turned up a few times. The rearrangement uses TRBV2 and TRBJ1-6; TRBD1 agrees at 9 bases. V lost 8 bases and J lost 11; bases outside the gene matches: 10. The CDR3 contains 14 residues. CDR1 and CDR2 (germline): SNHLY, FYNNEI. CDR3 in DNA: TGTGCCAGCGCCTCTACAGGGGGCAGAACACCCCTCCACTTT. This translates into CASASTGGRTPLHF.

The chain employs TRBV29-1 and TRBJ2-5; D uncertain. Germline lookup yields CDR1 SQVTM and CDR2 ANQGSEA. The V gene lost 1 base and the J gene lost 2 bases, with 11 bases spanning the gap. CDR3 size: 14 residues. CDR3 nucleotide sequence: TGCAGCGTTGAAGGGCGGATTCTTCAAGAGACCCAGTACTTC. The encoded protein is CSVEGRILQETQYF.

The chain combines TRBV6-5 with TRBJ2-7; 7 bases line up with TRBD1. V lost 2 bases to trimming and J lost 2 bases; unmatched junction nucleotides: 9. Germline values: CDR1 MNHEY, CDR2 SVGAGI. The CDR3 length is 16 residues. CDR3 sequence (DNA): TGTGCCAGCAGTTACATCAACAGGGGAACAGCCTACGAGCAGTACTTC. Translation: CASSYINRGTAYEQYF.

This clone was seen a handful of times. This chain connects TRBV5-1 to TRBJ2-5; 10 bases map to TRBD2. The trim removed 3 bases at V and 5 bases at J, leaving 7 bases unmatched. Germline V CDR1 and CDR2: SGHRS, YFSETQ. This CDR3 contains 15 residues. The CDR3: CASSSEPGLAETQYF. CDR3 DNA sequence: TGCGCCAGCAGCTCCGAACCGGGACTAGCGGAGACCCAGTACTTC.

The J gene is TRBJ1-1, the V gene TRBV5-1, with D possibly TRBD1 on 5 matching bases. The CDR3 extends over 12 amino acids. Germline CDR1 and CDR2: SGHRS and YFSETQ. V lost 4 bases to trimming and J lost 7 bases, with 11 bases between them. CDR3: CASSRGENEAFF. The CDR3 DNA reads as TGCGCCAGCAGCCGGGGGGAGAATGAAGCTTTCTTT. The full variable domain, completed using reference TRBV5-1 and TRBJ1-1, is KAGVTQTPRYLIKTRGQQVTLSCSPISGHRSVSWYQQTPGQGLQFLFEYFSETQRNKGNFPGRFSGRQFSNSRSEMNVSTLELGDSALYLCASSRGENEAFFGQGTRLTVV.

A few counts support this clone. This chain connects TRBV5-1 to TRBJ2-5; D not certain. The CDR3 extends over 14 amino acids. From germline, CDR1 is SGHRS and CDR2 YFSETQ. Trimming pared 1 base from V and 5 bases from J, leaving 12 bases between. DNA of the CDR3: TGCGCCAGCAGCTTGCGGCAGGTGATGGAGACCCAGTACTTC. This sequence encodes CASSLRQVMETQYF.